This T cell receptor beta chain appears in the sequencing data of a study of neurological immune-mediated disorders (dated by TCRdb to about 2019). General notes on the study: Peripheral blood TCR-beta repertoires from HTLV-I-associated myelopathy (HAM/TSP) patients, multiple sclerosis patients and healthy controls were compared by UMI-based sequencing. Alongside PBMC samples, the set of approximately 100 TCR-beta libraries contained longitudinal samples, technical triplicates, and paired CD4+ and CD8+ T-cell subsets that had been sorted. Longitudinal HAM/TSP and healthy donors were sampled at 3 time-points each (roughly 3-45 month intervals). The cohort comprised around 70 subjects: roughly 15 HAM/TSP patients, 35 or so multiple sclerosis patients and approximately 20 healthy controls. Overall study results and their limits: TCR clonal expansion was highest in HAM/TSP patients and lowest in MS patients, with MS patients falling below even healthy controls. No identical CDR3 amino acid sequences were found to be shared among expanded clones across subjects, suggesting that TCR-beta repertoires were private in all groups.

This clonotype was recorded many times. The clone's antigen remains unknown. Per-nucleotide qualities are absent, and no much larger clonotype sits a single base away. Trimming removed 0 bases from V and 6 bases from J; the gene matches leave 7 bases unexplained. CDR1 and CDR2 are drawn from the germline V gene: SGHRS, YFSETQ. The CDR3 sequence holds 15 residues, the cysteine and phenylalanine included. Only CDR3 DNA remains: 45 bases, in frame from the first base. The time point label on this specimen signifies: longitudinal time-point 3. Libraries from unsorted PBMCs were made from 2 million PBMCs kept in RNAlater at -80 degrees C until RNA extraction. Peripheral blood was subjected to Ficoll-Hypaque density gradient centrifugation to isolate PBMCs, which were then cryopreserved in liquid nitrogen. To synthesize cDNA, template-switch 5'RACE was performed with a primer carrying a 10-nucleotide random unique molecular identifier so that each TCR transcript was tagged. Every sequencing run covered 15-18 subjects and yielded more than 200 million TCR-beta sequences. Total RNA was extracted with the RNeasy kit. The KAPA Real-time Library Amplification kit was used to amplify TCR-beta VDJ regions with primers for the TCR constant region and the 5'RACE anchor. A first PCR added sample indexes and Illumina adaptors, and a second PCR then raised library yield. After purification with Ampure beads, the TCR product of roughly 650 bp was size-selected on a 2% E-gel SizeSelection system. Before pooling, library quality was assessed on a Bioanalyzer, concentration was determined with Qubit, and library quantification was performed with the Kapa Library Quantification kit. An Illumina HiSeq 2500 sequenced the libraries paired-end 2 x 150 bp. To increase sequence diversity, roughly 24-32% phiX was spiked into each library pool. As for how the authors treated the data: Quality-filtered reads were processed with the UMI-based MiGEC pipeline, and over 75% of raw TCR sequences were removed by the MiGEC pipeline during error correction. IMGT germline references were used for aligning VDJ genes, and each clonotype was defined as a unique CDR3 amino acid sequence together with its V-J genes. Clonal expansion, Shannon diversity and CDR3 relatedness were evaluated with VDJtools (CalcPairwiseDistances, ClusterSamples), while phylogenetic trees were built in CLCbio workbench. A clone was classed as expanded if it had 8 or more unique UMIs, a cutoff based on coefficient-of-variation modelling across technical triplicates. TCRdb took the public reads, trimmed them with fastp at Q25, ran MiXCR for clone calling and kept in-frame beta chains. Here each entry gathers all rows of one CDR3 protein and keeps the most common genes and DNA. The V and J calls reflect TCRdb's pipeline rather than the authors' work. For this sample the table gives approximately 100,000 distinct CDR3 sequences, of which 10% to 11% were detected only once. About 3% of the sample belongs to the ten largest clones.

The sequenced material came from PBMCs. The chain couples TRBV5-1 to TRBJ1-2, with TRBD1 matching 8 junction bases. The sequence derives from a female donor with HTLV-1-associated myelopathy (HAM/TSP). The nucleotide sequence is TGCGCCAGCAGCTTGGGTATACAGGGGGGAGATGGCTACACCTTC. It translates to CASSLGIQGGDGYTF.